This TCR beta chain emerged from a study of T cells after yellow fever vaccination. Study-wide background: SMART-Seq v4 Ultra Low Input prepared libraries from low-cell fractions.

General study results and limits: Subsequent booster samples again held most clones from primary vaccination (96% CD4, just under 90% CD8). Overlap between CD4 and CD8 compartments was detected for a small share of clonotypes.

The CDR3 is 16 amino acids. V shed 0 bases and J 4 bases; nucleotides not matched to a gene: 5. Germline V CDR1 and CDR2: SGHTA, FQGNSA. It was through 5'RACE template switching that TCR cDNA was made, with a universal primer site and UMIs added. One entry per CDR3 protein results from TCRdb running MiXCR on the 5' RACE reads. The sample contains about 320,000 distinct CDR3 sequences, 6.8% of which appear only once. There are a few counts of this clonotype. No antigen is known for it. The J gene is TRBJ2-3, the V gene TRBV7-2; 9 bases are shared with TRBD2. The origin of this receptor is a man aged 18 to 35 who received the YFV17D yellow fever vaccine. This specimen was PBMCs, taken roughly 45 days after the first yellow fever vaccination. CDR3 sequence reads: CASSLAAGGNSDTQYF. The CDR3 bases are TGTGCCAGCAGCTTAGCGGCGGGGGGGAACTCAGATACGCAGTATTTT.